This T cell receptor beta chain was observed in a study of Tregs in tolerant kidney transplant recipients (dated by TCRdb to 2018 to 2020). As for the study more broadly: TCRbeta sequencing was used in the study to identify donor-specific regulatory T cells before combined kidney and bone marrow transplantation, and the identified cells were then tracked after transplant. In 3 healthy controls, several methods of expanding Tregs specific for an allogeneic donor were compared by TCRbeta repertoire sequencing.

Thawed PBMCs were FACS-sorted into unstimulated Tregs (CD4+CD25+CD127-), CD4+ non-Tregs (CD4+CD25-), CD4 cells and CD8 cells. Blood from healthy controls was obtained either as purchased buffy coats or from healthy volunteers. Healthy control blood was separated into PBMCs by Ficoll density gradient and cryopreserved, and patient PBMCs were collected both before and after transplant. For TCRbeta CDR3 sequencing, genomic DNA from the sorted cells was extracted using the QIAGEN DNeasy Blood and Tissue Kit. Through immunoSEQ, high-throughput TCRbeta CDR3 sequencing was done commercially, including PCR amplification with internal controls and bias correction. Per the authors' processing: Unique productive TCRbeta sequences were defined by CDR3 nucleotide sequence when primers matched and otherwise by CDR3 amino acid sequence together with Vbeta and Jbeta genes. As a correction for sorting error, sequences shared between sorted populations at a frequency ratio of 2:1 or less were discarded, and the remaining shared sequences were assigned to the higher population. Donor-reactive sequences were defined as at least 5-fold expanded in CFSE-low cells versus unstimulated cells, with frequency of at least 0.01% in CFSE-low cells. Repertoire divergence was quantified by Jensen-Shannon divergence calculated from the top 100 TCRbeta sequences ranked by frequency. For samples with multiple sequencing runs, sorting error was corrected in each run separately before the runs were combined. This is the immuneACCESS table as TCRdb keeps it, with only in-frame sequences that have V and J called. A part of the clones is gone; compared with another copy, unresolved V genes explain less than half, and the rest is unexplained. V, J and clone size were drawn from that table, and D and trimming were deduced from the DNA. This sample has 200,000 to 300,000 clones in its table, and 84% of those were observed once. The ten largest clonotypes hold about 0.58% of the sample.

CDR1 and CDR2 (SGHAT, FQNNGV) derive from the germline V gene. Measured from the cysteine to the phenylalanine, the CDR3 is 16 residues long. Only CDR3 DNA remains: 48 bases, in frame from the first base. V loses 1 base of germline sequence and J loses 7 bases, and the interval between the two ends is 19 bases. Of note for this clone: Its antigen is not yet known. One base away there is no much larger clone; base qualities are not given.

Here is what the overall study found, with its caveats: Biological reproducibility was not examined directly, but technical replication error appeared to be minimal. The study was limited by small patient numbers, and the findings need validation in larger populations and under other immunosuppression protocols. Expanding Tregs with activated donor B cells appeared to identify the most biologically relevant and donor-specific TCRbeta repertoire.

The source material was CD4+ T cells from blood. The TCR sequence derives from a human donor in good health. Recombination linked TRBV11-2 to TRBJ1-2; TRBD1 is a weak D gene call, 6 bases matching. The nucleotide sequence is TGTGCCAGCAGCTTAGCTCCTACGGACAGAACTCCTGGCTACACCTTC. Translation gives CASSLAPTDRTPGYTF.